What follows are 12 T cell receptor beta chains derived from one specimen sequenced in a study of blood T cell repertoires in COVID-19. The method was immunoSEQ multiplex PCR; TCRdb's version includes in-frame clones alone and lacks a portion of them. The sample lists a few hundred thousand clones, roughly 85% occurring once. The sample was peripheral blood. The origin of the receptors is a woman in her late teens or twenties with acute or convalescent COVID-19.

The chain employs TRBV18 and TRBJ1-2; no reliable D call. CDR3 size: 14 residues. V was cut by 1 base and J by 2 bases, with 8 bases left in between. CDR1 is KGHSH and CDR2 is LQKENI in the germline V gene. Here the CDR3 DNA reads TGTGCCAGCTCACCACGGGCAGACAACTATGGCTACACCTTC. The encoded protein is CASSPRADNYGYTF.

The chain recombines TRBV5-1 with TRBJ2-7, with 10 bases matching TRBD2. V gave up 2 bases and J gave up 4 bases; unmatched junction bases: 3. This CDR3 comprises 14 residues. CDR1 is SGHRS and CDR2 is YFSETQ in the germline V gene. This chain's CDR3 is CASSLAGGGYEQYF. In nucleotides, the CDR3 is TGCGCCAGCAGCTTAGCGGGAGGGGGGTACGAGCAGTACTTC.

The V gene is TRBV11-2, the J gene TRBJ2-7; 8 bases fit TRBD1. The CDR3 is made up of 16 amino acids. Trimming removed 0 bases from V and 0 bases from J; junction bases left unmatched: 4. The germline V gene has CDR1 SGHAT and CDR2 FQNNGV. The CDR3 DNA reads TGTGCCAGCAGCTTAGATGGGACAGGCCTCTCCTACGAGCAGTACTTC. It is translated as CASSLDGTGLSYEQYF.

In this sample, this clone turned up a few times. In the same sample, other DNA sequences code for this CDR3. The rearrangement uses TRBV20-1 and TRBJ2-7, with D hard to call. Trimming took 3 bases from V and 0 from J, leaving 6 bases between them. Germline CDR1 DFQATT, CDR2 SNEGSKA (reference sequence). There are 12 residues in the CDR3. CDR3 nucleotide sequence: TGCAGTGCTAGTCGGAGCTCCTACGAGCAGTACTTC. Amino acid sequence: CSASRSSYEQYF.

The CDR3 sequence: CASSYTAGGSYNEQFF. As DNA, the CDR3 is TGTGCCAGCAGTTACACGGCGGGGGGGTCGTACAATGAGCAGTTCTTC. The V gene is TRBV6-5, the J gene TRBJ2-1, with 9 nucleotides matching TRBD2. The CDR3 has 16 residues. Germline V lookup: CDR1 MNHEY, CDR2 SVGAGI. Losses at the gene ends were 2 bases for V and 4 bases for J; bases not matched to a gene: 6.

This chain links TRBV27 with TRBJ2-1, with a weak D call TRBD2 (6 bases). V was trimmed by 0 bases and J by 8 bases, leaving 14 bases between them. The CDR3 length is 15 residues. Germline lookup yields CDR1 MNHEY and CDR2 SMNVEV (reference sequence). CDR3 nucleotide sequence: TGTGCCAGCAGTTTATCGACCCGCGGGACGGATGAGCAGTTCTTC. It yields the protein CASSLSTRGTDEQFF.

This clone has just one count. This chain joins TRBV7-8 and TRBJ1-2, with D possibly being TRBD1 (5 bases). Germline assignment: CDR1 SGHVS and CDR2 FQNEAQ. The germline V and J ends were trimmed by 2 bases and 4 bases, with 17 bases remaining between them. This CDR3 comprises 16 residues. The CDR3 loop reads CASSLTPGTLSYGYTF. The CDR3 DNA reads TGTGCCAGCAGCTTAACCCCGGGGACTTTATCCTATGGCTACACCTTC.

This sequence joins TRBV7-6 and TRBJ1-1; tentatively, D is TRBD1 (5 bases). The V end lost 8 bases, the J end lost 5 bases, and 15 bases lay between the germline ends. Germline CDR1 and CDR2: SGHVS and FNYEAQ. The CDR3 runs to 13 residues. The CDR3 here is CASVTGARTEAFF. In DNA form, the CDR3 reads TGTGCCAGCGTTACAGGCGCTAGGACTGAAGCTTTCTTT.

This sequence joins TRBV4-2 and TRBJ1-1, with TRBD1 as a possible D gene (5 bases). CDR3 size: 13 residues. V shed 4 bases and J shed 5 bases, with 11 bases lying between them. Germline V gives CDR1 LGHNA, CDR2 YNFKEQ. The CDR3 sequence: CASSLAKGTEAFF. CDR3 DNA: TGTGCCAGCAGCCTTGCAAAGGGGACTGAAGCTTTCTTT.

CDR3 residues: CASSLLRGVLFF. The CDR3 DNA follows: TGTGCCAGCAGCCTTTTACGAGGTGTACTGTTTTTT. This chain links TRBV5-6 with TRBJ1-4; D unresolved. The germline CDR1 and CDR2 sequences are SGHDT and YYEEEE. V dropped 4 bases and J dropped 13 bases, with 14 bases sitting between them. CDR3 size: 12 residues.

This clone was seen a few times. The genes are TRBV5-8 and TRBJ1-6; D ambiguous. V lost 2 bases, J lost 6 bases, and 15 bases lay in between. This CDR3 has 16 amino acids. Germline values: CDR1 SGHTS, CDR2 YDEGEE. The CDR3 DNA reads TGTGCCAGCAGCTTCCGTCAGAGCGACGTTAATTCACCCCTCCACTTT. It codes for CASSFRQSDVNSPLHF.

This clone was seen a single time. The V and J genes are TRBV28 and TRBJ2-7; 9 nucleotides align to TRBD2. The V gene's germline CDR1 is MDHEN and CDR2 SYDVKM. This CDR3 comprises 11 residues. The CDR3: CASGRNYEQYF. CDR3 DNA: TGTGCTAGCGGGAGAAACTACGAGCAGTACTTC. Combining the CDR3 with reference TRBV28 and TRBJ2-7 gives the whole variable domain DVKVTQSSRYLVKRTGEKVFLECVQDMDHENMFWYRQDPGLGLRLIYFSYDVKMKEKGDIPEGYSVSREKKERFSLILESASTNQTSMYLCASGRNYEQYFGPGTRLTVT.